These 27 T cell receptor beta chains were sequenced from one sample in a study of shared clonotypes between healthy human individuals. Assay used: immunoSEQ multiplex PCR; TCRdb lists only in-frame clones, some missing. The sample yields about 2 million clones, approximately 95% seen once. Source material: naive CD4+ T cells sorted from blood. Noted subset: CD45RA+ positively selected. These receptors were obtained from a man younger than 35 in good health.

This sequence joins TRBV28 and TRBJ2-5, with D perhaps given as TRBD1 or TRBD2 (5 bases each). The CDR3 spans 16 residues. Deletions cut 10 bases from V and 4 bases from J, with 25 bases between. Germline loops: CDR1 MDHEN, CDR2 SYDVKM. CDR3 in DNA: TGTGCCACCACCAGGCGGGCAGGGATAAGAGGAGAGACCCAGTACTTC. As protein: CATTRRAGIRGETQYF.

The V gene is TRBV6-5, the J gene TRBJ1-6; D not resolved. V lost 6 bases and J 10 bases, leaving 13 bases between the germline ends. Germline V gene lookup returns CDR1 MNHEY and CDR2 SVGAGI. The CDR3 runs to 13 residues. The CDR3 reads CASRKKSVSPLHF. The CDR3, as DNA: TGTGCCAGCAGAAAGAAATCTGTGTCACCCCTCCACTTT.

V is TRBV29-1 and J is TRBJ1-1; D gene unclear. V lost 4 bases, J lost 0 bases, and 12 bases lay in between. CDR1 is SQVTM and CDR2 is ANQGSEA in the germline V gene. The CDR3 sequence is 14 residues long. The CDR3 DNA follows: TGCAGCGTTGGAAGTCCCAGGATGAACACTGAAGCTTTCTTT. Protein sequence: CSVGSPRMNTEAFF.

The chain carries TRBV18 and TRBJ2-1; no definite D call. Deletions cut 3 bases from V and 6 bases from J, with 12 bases between. The CDR3 has 14 amino acids. CDR1 and CDR2 from the germline V gene are KGHSH and LQKENI. The CDR3 DNA follows: TGTGCCAGCTCACCGGCGGAGAAGGGCAATGAGCAGTTCTTC. This codes for CASSPAEKGNEQFF.

The rearrangement uses TRBV7-2 and TRBJ2-2, with unresolved D. V lost 1 base and J 4 bases, leaving 7 bases between the germline ends. The CDR3 extends over 14 amino acids. Germline V gene sequence: CDR1 SGHTA, CDR2 FQGNSA. CDR3 region: CASSLGLITGELFF. DNA for the CDR3: TGTGCCAGCAGCTTAGGGCTGATCACCGGGGAGCTGTTTTTT. The full variable domain, in which reference TRBV7-2 and TRBJ2-2 provide the parts outside the CDR3, is GAGVSQSPSNKVTEKGKDVELRCDPISGHTALYWYRQSLGQGLEFLIYFQGNSAPDKSGLPSDRFSAERTGGSVSTLTIQRTQQEDSAVYLCASSLGLITGELFFGEGSRLTVL.

This rearrangement joins TRBV6-5 to TRBJ2-5; TRBD2 matches 9 bases. V gave up 5 bases and J gave up 7 bases; unmatched junction bases: 11. Germline assignment: CDR1 MNHEY and CDR2 SVGAGI. CDR3 length: 15 residues. The DNA for the CDR3 is TGTGCCAGCAGTGCTTGGACTAGCGAGATTGGGACCCAGTACTTC. Translated: CASSAWTSEIGTQYF.

This chain joins TRBV6-5 and TRBJ1-5; 9 bases line up with TRBD1. CDR1 MNHEY and CDR2 SVGAGI come from the germline V gene. This CDR3 has 15 residues. V gave up 4 bases and J gave up 5 bases; unmatched junction bases: 6. The CDR3 spells CASSSTGGLYQPQHF. The CDR3 DNA reads TGTGCCAGCAGTTCGACAGGGGGTCTCTATCAGCCCCAGCATTTT.

The chain links TRBV7-2 to TRBJ2-1; D may be TRBD1 (5 bases). The V end lost 1 base, the J end lost 0 bases, and 7 bases lay between the germline ends. The CDR3 has 15 residues. CDR1 is SGHTA and CDR2 is FQGNSA in the germline V gene. This CDR3 reads CASSLEDSSYNEQFF. CDR3 DNA: TGTGCCAGCAGCTTAGAAGACAGCTCCTACAATGAGCAGTTCTTC.

The sample holds a few counts of this clone. At the DNA level, this CDR3 is encoded by other sequences in the same sample as well. The chain uses TRBV7-2 and TRBJ1-1, with D perhaps TRBD1 (5 bases). CDR1 SGHTA and CDR2 FQGNSA come from the germline V gene. CDR3 size: 14 residues. V lost 1 base, J lost 1 base, and 7 bases lay in between. Here the CDR3 DNA reads TGTGCCAGCAGCTTAGTTGGGGGGAACACTGAAGCTTTCTTT. Protein: CASSLVGGNTEAFF.

As regards this clone: Other DNA sequences from this sample encode an identical CDR3 as well. The gene calls are TRBV5-1 and TRBJ2-3, with 9 positions matching TRBD2. V shed 4 bases, J shed 6 bases, and the junction held 9 bases outside the gene matches. Germline assignment: CDR1 SGHRS and CDR2 YFSETQ. The CDR3 sequence is 15 residues long. The CDR3, as DNA: TGCGCCAGCAGCCCGGGGCTAGCGGGGAGGGATACGCAGTATTTT. Its translation is CASSPGLAGRDTQYF.

This sequence joins TRBV7-8 and TRBJ2-7; 10 nucleotides align to TRBD1. Trimming took 2 bases from V and 5 from J; bases not matched to a gene: 6. This CDR3 comprises 15 residues. Germline loops: CDR1 SGHVS, CDR2 FQNEAQ. CDR3 residues: CASSLPRDRGHEQYF. The CDR3 DNA reads as TGTGCCAGCAGCTTACCCCGGGACAGGGGCCACGAGCAGTACTTC.

A few counts support this clone. The chain has TRBV6-5 and TRBJ1-6; D is unclear. Germline-derived CDR1 and CDR2 are MNHEY and SVGAGI. The CDR3 length is 13 residues. V was clipped by 4 bases and J by 7 bases, with 8 bases between them. CDR3 loop: CASSLVENSPLHF. CDR3 coding DNA: TGTGCCAGCAGTTTGGTAGAAAATTCACCCCTCCACTTT.

This clone was seen once. This chain joins TRBV10-2 and TRBJ1-1; D may be TRBD1 (6 bases). This CDR3 spans 13 amino acids. From germline, CDR1 is WSHSY and CDR2 SAAADI. The V end was cut by 7 bases, the J end by 4 bases, with 13 bases between. This CDR3 reads CASTWGGGTEAFF. The CDR3 region has the DNA TGCGCCAGCACGTGGGGAGGGGGCACTGAAGCTTTCTTT.

The rearrangement joins TRBV7-9 to TRBJ1-2, with no clear D. Germline V lookup: CDR1 SEHNR, CDR2 FQNEAQ (reference sequence). Trimming left V 4 bases short and J 5 bases short, with 11 bases between. The length of the CDR3 is 13 residues. CDR3 protein: CASSSPPSYGYTF. Here the CDR3 DNA reads TGTGCCAGCAGCTCCCCCCCCAGTTATGGCTACACCTTC.

The chain carries TRBV5-4 and TRBJ1-2, with TRBD1 matching over 7 bases. From germline, CDR1 is SGHNT and CDR2 YYREEE (reference sequence). The V segment lost 1 base and the J segment 7 bases; nucleotides outside the gene matches: 4. This CDR3 spans 13 amino acids. As DNA, the CDR3 is TGTGCCAGCAGCTTGAAGGGGGCCTCTGGCTACACCTTC. Encoded protein: CASSLKGASGYTF.

V and J are TRBV30 and TRBJ2-5; 11 bases fit TRBD2. This CDR3 is built from 14 residues. CDR1 is GTSNPN and CDR2 is SVGIG in the germline V gene (reference sequence). Trimming at V came to 5 bases and at J to 2 bases, leaving 4 bases not matched to a gene. Here the CDR3 reads CAWARTSGQETQYF. DNA for the CDR3: TGTGCCTGGGCCCGGACTAGCGGGCAAGAGACCCAGTACTTC.

The J gene is TRBJ2-3, the V gene TRBV4-2; 12 bases align to TRBD2. V was pared by 4 bases and J by 1 base, with 3 bases of the junction left unmatched. The CDR3 contains 16 residues. Germline V lookup: CDR1 LGHNA, CDR2 YNFKEQ. For the CDR3, the DNA is TGTGCCAGCAGCCGGACTAGCGGGGAGGGCACAGATACGCAGTATTTT. Amino acid sequence: CASSRTSGEGTDTQYF.

J is TRBJ2-7 and V is TRBV28, with D hard to call. Germline V gene sequence: CDR1 MDHEN, CDR2 SYDVKM. Trimming took off 5 bases at V and 2 bases at J, with 16 bases between the two ends. The CDR3 totals 15 residues. CDR3 amino acids: CASSVSEGFPYEQYF. The CDR3 nucleotides read TGTGCCAGCAGTGTCAGCGAAGGGTTTCCCTACGAGCAGTACTTC.

In regard to this clone: One end of the junction varies from germline; a read error may be responsible. The sample carries other DNA sequences with the same CDR3. The chain uses TRBV7-7 and TRBJ2-5; no firm D call. The CDR3 runs 14 residues. Germline CDR1 and CDR2: SSHAT and FNYEAQ (reference sequence). As DNA, the CDR3 is TGTGCTAGCAGCTTAGGGCAACATCAAGAGACCCAGTACTTC. The encoded protein is CASSLGQHQETQYF.

This clone was seen only once. The chain carries TRBV5-1 and TRBJ2-1, with D possibly matching TRBD1 (6 bases). The CDR3 has 15 amino acids. Trimming pared 4 bases from V and 0 bases from J, leaving 11 bases between. Germline V CDR1 and CDR2: SGHRS, YFSETQ. The CDR3 protein is CASSQDRPSYNEQFF. CDR3 nucleotide sequence: TGCGCCAGCAGCCAAGACAGGCCCTCCTACAATGAGCAGTTCTTC.

The V and J genes are TRBV10-2 and TRBJ1-1, with D unclear. This CDR3 is 11 amino acids long. CDR1 is WSHSY and CDR2 is SAAADI in the germline V gene. Between the trimmed V and J ends, which lost 7 bases and 2 bases, there was a span of 5 bases. In DNA, the CDR3 is TGCGCCAGCATAGAAAACACTGAAGCTTTCTTT. It encodes CASIENTEAFF.

The chain carries TRBV5-6 and TRBJ1-2; D remains unclear. CDR1 is SGHDT and CDR2 is YYEEEE in the germline V gene. The CDR3 is made up of 13 amino acids. V lost 3 bases and J lost 4, with 10 bases in between. The CDR3 protein is CASSYSHIYGYTF. The CDR3 nucleotides read TGTGCCAGCAGCTACTCCCACATCTATGGCTACACCTTC. Drawing the rest from reference TRBV5-6 and TRBJ1-2, the complete variable domain is DAGVTQSPTHLIKTRGQQVTLRCSPKSGHDTVSWYQQALGQGPQFIFQYYEEEERQRGNFPDRFSGHQFPNYSSELNVNALLLGDSALYLCASSYSHIYGYTFGSGTRLTVV.

The chain is built from TRBV10-3 and TRBJ1-3; TRBD1 might be the D (6 bases). Germline loops: CDR1 ENHRY, CDR2 SYGVKD. The CDR3 length is 13 residues. CDR3 protein: CAGQGSSGNTIYF. CDR3 nucleotide sequence: TGTGCTGGTCAGGGGAGCTCTGGAAACACCATATATTTT.

V and J are TRBV19 and TRBJ2-1; TRBD2 agrees at 13 bases. The germline V gene encodes CDR1 LNHDA and CDR2 SQIVND (reference sequence). The CDR3 has 15 amino acids. Losses at the gene ends were 5 bases for V and 5 bases for J; bases not matched to a gene: 3. The CDR3 DNA follows: TGTGCCAGTAGTCCCGGACTAGCGGGAGACAATGAGCAGTTCTTC. Amino acid sequence: CASSPGLAGDNEQFF.

The chain uses TRBV18 and TRBJ1-2; D perhaps matches TRBD1 (6 bases). V was cut by 4 bases and J by 8 bases, with 11 bases left in between. Germline V gene sequence: CDR1 KGHSH, CDR2 LQKENI. This CDR3 spans 12 amino acids. Here the CDR3 DNA reads TGTGCCAGCTCACTACAGGGCATGGGCTACACCTTC. Translation gives CASSLQGMGYTF. Filled out from reference TRBV18 and TRBJ1-2, the complete variable domain reads NAGVMQNPRHLVRRRGQEARLRCSPMKGHSHVYWYRQLPEEGLKFMVYLQKENIIDESGMPKERFSAEFPKEGPSILRIQQVVRGDSAAYFCASSLQGMGYTFGSGTRLTVV.

The chain recombines TRBV19 with TRBJ2-4; 8 nucleotides line up with TRBD1. Looked up from germline, CDR1 is LNHDA and CDR2 is SQIVND (reference sequence). This CDR3 is built from 12 residues. J gave up 12 bases and V 5 bases, and 6 bases lay outside the gene matches. Written as DNA, the CDR3 is TGTGCCAGTAGTCCGGGACAGGCAGCTCAGTACTTC. Translation: CASSPGQAAQYF. Based on the CDR3 plus reference TRBV19 and TRBJ2-4, the full variable domain is DGGITQSPKYLFRKEGQNVTLSCEQNLNHDAMYWYRQDPGQGLRLIYYSQIVNDFQKGDIAEGYSVSREKKESFPLTVTSAQKNPTAFYLCASSPGQAAQYFGAGTRLSVL.

The chain recombines TRBV12-5 with TRBJ2-3; 14 positions match TRBD2. Germline V gene sequence: CDR1 LGHNT, CDR2 FRNRAP. CDR3 size: 16 residues. Trimming took 4 bases from V and 4 from J; bases not matched to a gene: 4. Here the CDR3 DNA reads TGTGCTAGTGGTTCCGGGACTAGCGGGGGAGCAGATACGCAGTATTTT. Translating it yields CASGSGTSGGADTQYF.